The rows below give T cell receptor beta chains drawn from one sample of a study of cytomegalovirus exposure and HLA in healthy donors. Sequencing used immunoSEQ multiplex PCR; TCRdb keeps in-frame clones, though not all of them. The sample records approximately 150,000 clones, about 83% being singletons. The sample consisted of PBMCs. These receptors originate from a woman in her twenties or thirties in good health and CMV-seronegative. Each CDR3 is given with its conserved first and last residue. The order of the fields is V gene, D gene, J gene, clone size, CDR3 protein, CDR3 DNA. D genes are given only for firm matches. Some rows have no size entry. The others give once, few or many, or a class for an expanded clone.

>TRBV7-2|.|TRBJ2-3|.
CASSLRPRGDTQYF
TGTGCCAGCAGCTTACGGCCCAGGGGAGATACGCAGTATTTT
>TRBV19|TRBD2|TRBJ2-1|.
CASSMGSGRVVAQFF
TGTGCCAGTAGTATGGGTAGCGGGAGAGTGGTGGCTCAGTTCTTC
>TRBV29-1|.|TRBJ1-4|.
CSTLFGSGEKLFF
TGCAGCACCCTCTTCGGGTCGGGGGAAAAACTGTTTTTT
>TRBV6-5|.|TRBJ2-3|once
CASSYSVRVPQYF
TGTGCCAGCAGTTACTCAGTCAGGGTTCCGCAGTATTTT
>TRBV6-1|.|TRBJ1-3|.
CASSESDSGNTIYF
TGTGCCAGCAGTGAATCAGACTCTGGAAACACCATATATTTT
>TRBV4-3|TRBD1|TRBJ2-1|.
CASSQGGTGGNEQFF
TGCGCCAGCAGCCAAGGGGGGACAGGGGGCAATGAGCAGTTCTTC
>TRBV4-3|TRBD2|TRBJ2-7|.
CASSQELAGFYEQYF
TGCGCCAGCAGCCAAGAACTAGCGGGGTTCTACGAGCAGTACTTC
>TRBV6-6|TRBD1|TRBJ1-2|.
CASRTGANYGYSF
TGTGCCAGCAGAACAGGGGCTAACTATGGCTACTCCTTC
>TRBV29-1|.|TRBJ1-1|.
CSAGGRATTEAFF
TGCAGCGCCGGCGGGAGGGCGACCACTGAAGCTTTCTTT
>TRBV28|TRBD1|TRBJ1-5|.
CASSLRQGEGSNQPQHF
TGTGCCAGCAGCCTACGACAGGGGGAGGGAAGCAATCAGCCCCAGCATTTT
>TRBV27|.|TRBJ2-7|once
CARTFGVSSYEQYF
TGTGCCAGAACTTTCGGGGTATCTTCCTACGAGCAGTACTTC
>TRBV27|.|TRBJ2-1|.
CASSSLLQDEQFF
TGTGCCAGCAGTTCCCTCCTTCAGGATGAGCAGTTCTTC
>TRBV28|.|TRBJ1-4|.
CASSWAVEKLFF
TGTGCCAGCAGTTGGGCAGTTGAAAAACTGTTTTTT
>TRBV15|TRBD2|TRBJ2-5|.
CATSRDIAGDQETQYF
TGTGCCACCAGCAGAGATATAGCGGGAGACCAAGAGACCCAGTACTTC
>TRBV7-2|.|TRBJ1-1|.
CASSLPSPKNTEAFF
TGTGCCAGCAGCTTACCCAGTCCAAAGAACACTGAAGCTTTCTTT
>TRBV6-5|.|TRBJ2-7|.
CASSYRESNEQYF
TGTGCCAGCAGTTACAGGGAGAGTAACGAGCAGTACTTC
>TRBV5-4|.|TRBJ2-7|.
CASSFGGRSSYEQYF
TGTGCCAGCAGCTTTGGGGGCAGGAGCTCCTACGAGCAGTACTTC
>TRBV7-8|.|TRBJ2-7|.
CASSLARQSREQYF
TGTGCCAGCAGCTTAGCGAGGCAGAGTCGGGAGCAGTACTTC
>TRBV6-1|TRBD1|TRBJ1-5|.
CASSEWGQGAQHF
TGTGCCAGCAGTGAATGGGGACAGGGGGCCCAGCATTTT
>TRBV5-1|TRBD2|TRBJ2-3|.
CASSLVGTSGSTSTDTQYF
TGCGCCAGCAGCTTGGTCGGGACTAGCGGGTCCACTAGCACAGATACGCAGTATTTT
>TRBV19|.|TRBJ2-2|.
CASSIGAGGLFF
TGTGCCAGTAGTATAGGGGCAGGAGGGCTGTTTTTT
>TRBV4-3|.|TRBJ2-1|.
CASSPQGQANYNEQFF
TGCGCCAGCAGCCCCCAGGGGCAGGCAAACTACAATGAGCAGTTCTTC
>TRBV5-1|TRBD2|TRBJ2-5|few
CASSTLAGDGETQYF
TGCGCCAGCAGCACTCTAGCGGGGGACGGGGAGACCCAGTACTTC
>TRBV7-8|.|TRBJ1-2|.
CASSLGRSNNYGYTF
TGTGCCAGCAGCTTAGGGCGGAGCAACAACTATGGCTACACCTTC
>TRBV5-1|.|TRBJ1-2|.
CASSLDTRQGANYGYTF
TGCGCCAGCAGCTTGGATACCCGGCAAGGAGCTAACTATGGCTACACCTTC
>TRBV28|.|TRBJ1-1|.
CASTLRAGDTEAFF
TGTGCCAGCACCCTAAGGGCGGGAGACACTGAAGCTTTCTTT
>TRBV5-4|.|TRBJ2-3|.
CASSLSWGGSTDTQYF
TGTGCCAGCAGCTTGTCTTGGGGAGGAAGCACAGATACGCAGTATTTT
>TRBV7-8|.|TRBJ2-5|.
CASSPPGRGVETQYF
TGTGCCAGCAGCCCCCCAGGCAGGGGAGTCGAGACCCAGTACTTC
>TRBV7-2|.|TRBJ1-1|few
CASRLRGGTEAFF
TGTGCCAGCAGGCTCCGAGGGGGCACTGAAGCTTTCTTT
>TRBV6-1|.|TRBJ1-1|.
CASSDLIGAAFF
TGTGCCAGCAGTGACCTAATCGGTGCGGCTTTCTTT
>TRBV29-1|TRBD2|TRBJ2-3|.
CSVVSSGVSTDTQYF
TGCAGCGTTGTTAGTAGCGGGGTTAGCACAGATACGCAGTATTTT
>TRBV9|.|TRBJ2-3|.
CASLAGTSSTDTQYF
TGTGCCAGCCTTGCGGGGACGTCTAGCACAGATACGCAGTATTTT
>TRBV30|TRBD1|TRBJ1-6|.
CAWGLQGNSPLHF
TGTGCCTGGGGATTACAGGGGAACTCACCCCTCCACTTT
>TRBV5-6|TRBD2|TRBJ2-1|.
CASSFSGGAGNEQFF
TGTGCCAGCAGCTTTAGCGGGGGGGCCGGCAATGAGCAGTTCTTC
>TRBV29-1|.|TRBJ2-7|.
CSVGVPLGGSYEQYF
TGCAGCGTTGGTGTGCCGTTAGGCGGCTCCTACGAGCAGTACTTC
>TRBV9|TRBD2|TRBJ2-5|once
CASSVGASGGNQETQYF
TGTGCCAGCAGCGTAGGAGCTAGCGGGGGCAACCAAGAGACCCAGTACTTC
>TRBV5-1|.|TRBJ2-7|.
CASSSGYEQYF
TGCGCCAGCAGCTCGGGCTACGAGCAGTACTTC
>TRBV14|.|TRBJ2-7|few
CASSLLRAAASYEQYF
TGTGCCAGCAGCCTTCTGAGGGCGGCAGCATCCTACGAGCAGTACTTC
>TRBV27|.|TRBJ1-4|once
CASSLNRRSFEKLFF
TGTGCCAGCAGTTTAAACAGGCGGTCGTTCGAAAAACTGTTTTTT
>TRBV7-3|TRBD2|TRBJ2-1|.
CASSLTGTSGRADNEQFF
TGTGCCAGCAGCTTAACTGGGACTAGCGGGAGGGCCGACAATGAGCAGTTCTTC
>TRBV7-2|TRBD2|TRBJ2-5|.
CASSSGGLQETQYF
TGTGCCAGCAGTAGCGGGGGATTACAAGAGACCCAGTACTTC
>TRBV6-1|TRBD2|TRBJ2-3|.
CASSDLAGAGTDTQYF
TGTGCCAGCAGTGACCTAGCGGGGGCCGGCACAGATACGCAGTATTTT
>TRBV5-8|TRBD2|TRBJ2-7|.
CASRRTSGGAYEQYF
TGTGCCAGCAGACGTACTAGCGGGGGTGCCTACGAGCAGTACTTC
>TRBV27|.|TRBJ1-1|once
CASSLSRMNTEAFF
TGTGCCAGCAGTTTAAGCCGAATGAACACTGAAGCTTTCTTT
>TRBV18|.|TRBJ2-3|few
CASSLATGGTDTQYF
TGTGCCAGCTCACTCGCGACGGGTGGCACAGATACGCAGTATTTT
>TRBV12-5|.|TRBJ1-2|.
CASGLVAGVAGYTF
TGTGCTAGTGGTTTGGTAGCAGGGGTTGCTGGCTACACCTTC
>TRBV5-1|.|TRBJ2-3|.
CASSLEGGTDTQYF
TGCGCCAGCAGCTTGGAAGGGGGAACAGATACGCAGTATTTT
>TRBV5-1|TRBD1|TRBJ2-7|.
CASSLSGQGLHEQYF
TGCGCCAGCAGCTTGTCGGGACAGGGGCTCCACGAGCAGTACTTC
>TRBV6-1|TRBD1|TRBJ1-1|.
CASSEGWPGQVSTEAFF
TGTGCCAGCAGTGAAGGTTGGCCGGGACAGGTGAGCACTGAAGCTTTCTTT
>TRBV11-3|.|TRBJ2-7|.
CASSLGLDYEQYF
TGTGCCAGCAGCTTAGGGCTTGACTACGAGCAGTACTTC
>TRBV6-6|.|TRBJ2-4|.
CASSSRLQGAKNIQYF
TGTGCCAGCAGTTCACGACTACAGGGAGCCAAAAACATTCAGTACTTC
>TRBV30|.|TRBJ1-5|.
CAWSVSQGRNQPQHF
TGTGCCTGGAGTGTTTCTCAGGGTCGAAATCAGCCCCAGCATTTT
>TRBV6-5|TRBD2|TRBJ2-7|.
CASSYFGGGASEQYF
TGTGCCAGCAGTTACTTCGGCGGGGGGGCTAGCGAGCAGTACTTC
>TRBV5-3|.|TRBJ2-7|.
CARSLVWLTSYEQYF
TGTGCCAGAAGCTTGGTGTGGCTGACATCCTACGAGCAGTACTTC
>TRBV6-1|TRBD1|TRBJ2-6|.
CASSADPDRVSGANVLTF
TGTGCCAGCAGTGCCGACCCGGACAGGGTCTCTGGGGCCAACGTCCTGACTTTC